These 9 T cell receptor beta chains share one sample of origin, sequenced in a study of blood T cells in healthy people across ages. A second PCR, run for about 7 to 11 cycles, used a sample-barcoded 5' primer plus a J-beta primer mix. Via MiXCR, TCRdb re-called the 5' RACE reads, giving one row per CDR3 protein. The sample lists 500,000 to 600,000 distinct CDR3 sequences, 25% to 30% seen once, with about 18% in the top ten. The sequenced sample was blood. These receptors all come from a woman in her 70s in good health.

In DNA form, the CDR3 reads TGCAGCGTTTTCTACCGGGACGGCAACTATGGCTACACCTTC. Amino acids: CSVFYRDGNYGYTF. V is TRBV29-1 and J is TRBJ1-2, with D perhaps TRBD1 (5 bases). V gave up 5 bases and J gave up 2 bases, with 15 bases separating them. Germline CDR1 reads SQVTM; CDR2 reads ANQGSEA. CDR3 length: 14 amino acids.

A few counts support this clonotype. The gene calls are TRBV2 and TRBJ1-6, with 10 nucleotides matching TRBD1. Germline lookup yields CDR1 SNHLY and CDR2 FYNNEI. The ends lost 11 bases at V and 8 bases at J; junction bases unmatched: 3. The CDR3 spans 12 residues. The CDR3 nucleotides read TGTGCCGGACAGGGGGAACATTCACCCCTCCACTTT. It yields the protein CAGQGEHSPLHF.

The gene calls are TRBV27 and TRBJ1-6; TRBD1 aligns across 9 bases. V trimming: 5 bases; J trimming: 9 bases; junction bases outside the gene matches: 17. This CDR3 is 18 amino acids long. Germline CDR1 and CDR2: MNHEY and SMNVEV (reference sequence). CDR3 DNA: TGTGCCAGCAGTACCGCTCGCGGGACAGGGTCCCGCAGTTCACCCCTCCACTTT. It is translated as CASSTARGTGSRSSPLHF.

This clonotype has a handful of counts. The gene calls are TRBV20-1 and TRBJ2-3; D is possibly TRBD1 or TRBD2 (5 bases each). In germline, CDR1 is DFQATT, CDR2 SNEGSKA (reference sequence). This CDR3 contains 16 residues. V lost 2 bases and J 0 bases, leaving 15 bases between the germline ends. CDR3 protein: CSARKGRVTSTDTQYF. The CDR3 bases are TGCAGTGCTAGAAAGGGACGAGTAACTAGCACAGATACGCAGTATTTT.

This chain connects TRBV14 to TRBJ2-7; the D gene could be TRBD1 or TRBD2 (5 bases each). Per the germline V gene, CDR1 is SGHDN and CDR2 is FVKESK. V lost 5 bases, J lost 2 bases, and 16 bases lay in between. This CDR3 spans 15 amino acids. CDR3 residues: CASSYSTGAPYEQYF. The CDR3 bases are TGTGCCAGCAGCTATTCGACCGGGGCGCCCTACGAGCAGTACTTC.

J is TRBJ2-7 and V is TRBV11-3; D unresolved. The V end lost 1 base, the J end lost 5 bases, and 6 bases lay between the germline ends. The V gene's germline CDR1 is SGHNT and CDR2 YENEEA. The CDR3 runs to 12 residues. The CDR3 DNA reads TGTGCCAGCAGCTTAGGCCACAACGAGCAGTACTTC. Amino acids: CASSLGHNEQYF.

The chain has TRBV12-3 or TRBV12-4 and TRBJ2-7, with D possibly TRBD1 on 5 matching bases. V dropped 5 bases and J dropped 4 bases, with 21 bases sitting between them. This CDR3 contains 16 residues. CDR3 bases: TGTGCCAGCAGTCCCACCCCAGGGTCGGGCTCTTACGAGCAGTACTTC. Protein product: CASSPTPGSGSYEQYF.

The gene calls are TRBV20-1 and TRBJ1-4; possibly TRBD1 for D (5 bases). Germline CDR1 and CDR2: DFQATT and SNEGSKA (reference sequence). The V gene lost 6 bases and the J gene lost 6 bases, with 14 bases spanning the gap. This CDR3 contains 13 residues. This chain's CDR3 is CSALRGADEKLFF. Written as DNA, the CDR3 is TGCAGTGCCCTTCGAGGGGCGGATGAAAAACTGTTTTTT.

About this clonotype: One end of the junction varies from germline; a read error may be responsible. The genes are TRBV4-2 and TRBJ2-6, with D tentatively TRBD2 (6 bases). The CDR3 contains 18 residues. From germline, CDR1 is LGHNA and CDR2 YNFKEQ. The DNA of the CDR3 is TGTGCCAGCGGCCACCGAGTTCGCGGGGTCTCTGGGGCCAACGTCCTGACTTTC. Its translation is CASGHRVRGVSGANVLTF.